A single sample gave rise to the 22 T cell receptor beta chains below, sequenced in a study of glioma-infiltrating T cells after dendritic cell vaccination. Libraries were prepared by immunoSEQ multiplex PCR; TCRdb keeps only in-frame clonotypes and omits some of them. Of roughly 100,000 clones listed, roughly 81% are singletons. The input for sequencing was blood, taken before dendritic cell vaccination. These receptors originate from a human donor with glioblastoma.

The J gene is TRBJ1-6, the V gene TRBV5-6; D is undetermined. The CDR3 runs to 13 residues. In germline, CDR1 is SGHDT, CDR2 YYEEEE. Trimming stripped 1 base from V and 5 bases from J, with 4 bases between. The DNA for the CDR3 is TGTGCCAGCAGCTTGTATGATAATTCACCCCTCCACTTT. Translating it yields CASSLYDNSPLHF.

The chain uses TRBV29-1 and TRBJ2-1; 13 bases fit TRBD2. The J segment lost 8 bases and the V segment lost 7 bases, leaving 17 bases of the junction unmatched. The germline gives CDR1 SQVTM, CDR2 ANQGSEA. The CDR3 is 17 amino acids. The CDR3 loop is CSARGTSGVSAADEQFF. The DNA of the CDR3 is TGCAGCGCCCGAGGGACTAGCGGGGTTTCGGCGGCTGATGAGCAGTTCTTC.

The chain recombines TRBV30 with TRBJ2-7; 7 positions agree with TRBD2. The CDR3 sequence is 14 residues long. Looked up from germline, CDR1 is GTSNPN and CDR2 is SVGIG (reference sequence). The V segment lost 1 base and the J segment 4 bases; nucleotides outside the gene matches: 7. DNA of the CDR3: TGTGCCTGGAGTGGCCTACCCGGGGGGTACGAGCAGTACTTC. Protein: CAWSGLPGGYEQYF.

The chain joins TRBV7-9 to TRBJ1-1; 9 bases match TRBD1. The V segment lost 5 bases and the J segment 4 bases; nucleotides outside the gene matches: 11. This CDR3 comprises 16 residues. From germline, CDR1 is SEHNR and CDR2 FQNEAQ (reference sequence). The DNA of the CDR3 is TGTGCCAGCAGCCCCCGGACAGGGGTTGATGGCACTGAAGCTTTCTTT. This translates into CASSPRTGVDGTEAFF.

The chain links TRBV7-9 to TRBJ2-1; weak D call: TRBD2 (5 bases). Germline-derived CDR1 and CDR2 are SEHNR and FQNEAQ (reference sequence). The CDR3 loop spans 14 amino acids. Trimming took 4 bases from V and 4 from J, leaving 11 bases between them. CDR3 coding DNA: TGTGCCAGCAGCTCTTTAGGCGGGTACAATGAGCAGTTCTTC. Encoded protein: CASSSLGGYNEQFF.

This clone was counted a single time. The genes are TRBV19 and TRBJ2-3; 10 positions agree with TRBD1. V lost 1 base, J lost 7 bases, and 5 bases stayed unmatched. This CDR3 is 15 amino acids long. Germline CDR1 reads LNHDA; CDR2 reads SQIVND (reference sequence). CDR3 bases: TGTGCCAGTAGTATAGGGGACAGGGGTGTCAATACGCAGTATTTT. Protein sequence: CASSIGDRGVNTQYF.

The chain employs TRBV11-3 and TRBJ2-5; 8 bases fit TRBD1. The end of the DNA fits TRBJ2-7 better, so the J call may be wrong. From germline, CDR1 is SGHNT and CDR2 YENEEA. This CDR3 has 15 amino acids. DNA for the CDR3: TGTGCCAGCAGCCAAGGACAGGGAATTTCCTACGAGCAGTACTTC. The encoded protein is CASSQGQGISYEQYF.

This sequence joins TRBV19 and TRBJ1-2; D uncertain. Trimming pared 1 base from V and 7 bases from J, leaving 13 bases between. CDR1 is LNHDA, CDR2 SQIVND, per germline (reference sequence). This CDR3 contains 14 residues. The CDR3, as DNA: TGTGCCAGTAGTATAGGTCGAGTGGAGCCTGGCTACACCTTC. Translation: CASSIGRVEPGYTF.

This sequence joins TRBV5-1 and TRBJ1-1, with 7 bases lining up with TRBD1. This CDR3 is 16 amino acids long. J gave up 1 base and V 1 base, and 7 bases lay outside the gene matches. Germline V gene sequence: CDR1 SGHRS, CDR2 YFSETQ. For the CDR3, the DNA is TGCGCCAGCAGCTTGACGGGGACAGCCTCGAACACTGAAGCTTTCTTT. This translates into CASSLTGTASNTEAFF.

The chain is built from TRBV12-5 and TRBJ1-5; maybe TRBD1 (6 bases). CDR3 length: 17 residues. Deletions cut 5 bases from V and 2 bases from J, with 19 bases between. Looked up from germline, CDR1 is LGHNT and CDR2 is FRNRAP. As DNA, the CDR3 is TGTGCTAGTGGTCCTCCCCGGGCAGGGGTGCGCAATCAGCCCCAGCATTTT. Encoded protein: CASGPPRAGVRNQPQHF. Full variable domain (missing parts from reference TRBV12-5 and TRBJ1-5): DARVTQTPRHKVTEMGQEVTMRCQPILGHNTVFWYRQTMMQGLELLAYFRNRAPLDDSGMPKDRFSAEMPDATLATLKIQPSEPRDSAVYFCASGPPRAGVRNQPQHFGDGTRLSIL.

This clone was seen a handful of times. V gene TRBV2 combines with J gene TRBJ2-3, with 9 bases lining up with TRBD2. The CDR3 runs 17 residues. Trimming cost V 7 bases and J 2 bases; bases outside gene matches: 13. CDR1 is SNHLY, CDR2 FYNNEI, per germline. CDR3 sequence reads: CASNSLASGENTDTQYF. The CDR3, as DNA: TGTGCCAGCAACTCTCTGGCTAGCGGGGAAAACACAGATACGCAGTATTTT.

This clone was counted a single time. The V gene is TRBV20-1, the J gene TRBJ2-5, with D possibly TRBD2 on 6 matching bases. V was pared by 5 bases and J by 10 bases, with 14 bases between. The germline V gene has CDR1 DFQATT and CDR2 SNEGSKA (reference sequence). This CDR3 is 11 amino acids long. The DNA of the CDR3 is TGCAGTGCTGCCCTGGAGGGTGACCAGTACTTC. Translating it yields CSAALEGDQYF.

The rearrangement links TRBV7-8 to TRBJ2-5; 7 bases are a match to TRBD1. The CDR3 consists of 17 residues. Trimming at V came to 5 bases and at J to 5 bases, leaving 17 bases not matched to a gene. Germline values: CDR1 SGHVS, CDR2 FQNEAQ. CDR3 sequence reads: CASSPPRGQALFETQYF. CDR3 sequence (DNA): TGTGCCAGCAGCCCCCCGAGGGGGCAGGCTCTATTCGAGACCCAGTACTTC.

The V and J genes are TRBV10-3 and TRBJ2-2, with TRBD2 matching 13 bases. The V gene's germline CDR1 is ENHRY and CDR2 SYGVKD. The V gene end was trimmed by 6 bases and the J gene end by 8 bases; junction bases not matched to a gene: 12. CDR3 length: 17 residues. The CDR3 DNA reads TGTGCCATCAGGCCGAAACTAGCGGGGGGGCCAGCGGGGGAGCTGTTTTTT. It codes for CAIRPKLAGGPAGELFF.

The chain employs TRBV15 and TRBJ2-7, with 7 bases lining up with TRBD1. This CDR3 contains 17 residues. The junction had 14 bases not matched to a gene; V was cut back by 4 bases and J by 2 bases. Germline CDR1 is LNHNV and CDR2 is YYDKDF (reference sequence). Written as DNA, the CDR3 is TGTGCCACCAGCACCCCCGTCCCCCGGGACAGACCCTACGAGCAGTACTTC. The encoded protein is CATSTPVPRDRPYEQYF.

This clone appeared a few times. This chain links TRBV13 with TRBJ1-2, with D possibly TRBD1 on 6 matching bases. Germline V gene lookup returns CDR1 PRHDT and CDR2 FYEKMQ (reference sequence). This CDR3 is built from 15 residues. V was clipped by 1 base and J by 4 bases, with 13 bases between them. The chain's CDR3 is CASSLAGGAGYGYTF. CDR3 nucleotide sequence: TGTGCCAGCAGCTTAGCGGGGGGCGCTGGCTATGGCTACACCTTC.

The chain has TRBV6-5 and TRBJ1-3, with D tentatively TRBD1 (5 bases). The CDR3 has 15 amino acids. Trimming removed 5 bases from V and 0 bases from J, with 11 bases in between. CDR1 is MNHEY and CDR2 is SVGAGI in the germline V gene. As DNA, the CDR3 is TGTGCCAGCAGTCGGTACAGGACCTCTGGAAACACCATATATTTT. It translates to CASSRYRTSGNTIYF.

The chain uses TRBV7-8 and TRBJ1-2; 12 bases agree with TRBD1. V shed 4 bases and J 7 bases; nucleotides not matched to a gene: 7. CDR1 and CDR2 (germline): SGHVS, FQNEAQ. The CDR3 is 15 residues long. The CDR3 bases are TGTGCCAGCAGCTGGGAGGGACAGGGGGCGTCTGGCTACACCTTC. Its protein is CASSWEGQGASGYTF.

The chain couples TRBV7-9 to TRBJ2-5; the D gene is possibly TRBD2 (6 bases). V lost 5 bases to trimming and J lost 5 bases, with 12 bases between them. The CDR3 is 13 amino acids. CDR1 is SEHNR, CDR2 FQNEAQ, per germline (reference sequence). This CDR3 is CASSPRGPETQYF. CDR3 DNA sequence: TGTGCCAGCAGCCCGCGGGGTCCGGAGACCCAGTACTTC.

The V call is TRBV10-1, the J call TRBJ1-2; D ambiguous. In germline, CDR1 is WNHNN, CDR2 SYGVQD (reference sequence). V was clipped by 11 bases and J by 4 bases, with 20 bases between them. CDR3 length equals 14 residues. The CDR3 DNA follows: TGCGCCCGCAACAGAGAGGGAACCCTCTATGGCTACACCTTC. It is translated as CARNREGTLYGYTF.

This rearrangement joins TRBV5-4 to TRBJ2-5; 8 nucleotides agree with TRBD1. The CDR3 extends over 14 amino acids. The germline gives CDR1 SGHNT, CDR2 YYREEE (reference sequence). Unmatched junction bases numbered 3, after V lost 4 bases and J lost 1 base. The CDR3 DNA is TGTGCCAGCAGCCCGACAGGGGCCCAAGAGACCCAGTACTTC. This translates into CASSPTGAQETQYF.

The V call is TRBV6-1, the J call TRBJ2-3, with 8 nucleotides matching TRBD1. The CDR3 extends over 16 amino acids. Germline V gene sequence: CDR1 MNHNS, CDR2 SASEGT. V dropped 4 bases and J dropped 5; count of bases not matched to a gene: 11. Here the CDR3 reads CASSVPGPGGLDTQYF. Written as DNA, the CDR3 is TGTGCCAGCAGTGTCCCAGGGCCAGGGGGCTTAGATACGCAGTATTTT.